This entry describes one T cell receptor (beta chain). The antigen remains unidentified. A multiplex PCR was run with 60 Vbeta primers and 13 Jbeta primers. Here immunoSEQ multiplex PCR was the method, and the copy in TCRdb shows in-frame clones only, minus some. Of some 130,000 clones in the sample, roughly three quarters were seen once. This record comes from a study of cytomegalovirus exposure and HLA in healthy donors. Study-level findings and limits: A few V segments could not be told apart, such as TRBV6-2 and TRBV6-3, and were left out.

In germline, CDR1 is SGHAT, CDR2 FQNNGV. V lost 1 base and J 7 bases, leaving 20 bases between the germline ends. CDR3 size: 17 residues. The TCR comes from a man aged 18 to 30 in good health and CMV-seronegative. The V and J genes are TRBV11-2 and TRBJ2-1, with D perhaps matching TRBD1 (7 bases). Sequenced sample: PBMCs. The CDR3 DNA sequence: TGTGCCAGCAGCTTAGGAGGGGGGACAGCCGTAGGAAATGAGCAGTTCTTC. Its protein is CASSLGGGTAVGNEQFF.